This passage covers 22 T cell receptor beta chains from one sample sequenced in a study of cytomegalovirus exposure and HLA in healthy donors. The PCR employed 60 Vbeta primers together with 13 Jbeta primers. Some clones are missing from TCRdb's copy, which holds only in-frame ones; the method was immunoSEQ multiplex PCR. The repertoire holds about 120,000 clones, with around 60% as singletons. Sequenced sample: PBMCs. The origin of the receptors is a woman in her 40s in good health and CMV-seropositive.

The gene calls are TRBV2 and TRBJ2-6, with a possible D match to TRBD1 (5 bases). The germline V gene has CDR1 SNHLY and CDR2 FYNNEI. The CDR3 covers 15 residues. Trimming removed 6 bases from V and 2 bases from J, with 11 bases in between. In nucleotides, the CDR3 is TGTGCCAGCAGAGAGACAGAAGCTGGGGCCAACGTCCTGACTTTC. Its protein is CASRETEAGANVLTF.

Written as DNA, the CDR3 is TGTGCCAGTAGTATAAGGAAGCGGGAGGGCCGCTACAATGAGCAGTTCTTC. Translated: CASSIRKREGRYNEQFF. This sequence joins TRBV19 and TRBJ2-1, with 10 positions matching TRBD2. This CDR3 spans 17 amino acids. The junction had 7 bases not matched to a gene; V was cut back by 2 bases and J by 3 bases. The germline V gene encodes CDR1 LNHDA and CDR2 SQIVND (reference sequence).

This clone came up a few times. The CDR3 here is CASSYATGNTEAFF. The CDR3, as DNA: TGTGCCAGCAGTTACGCGACTGGGAACACTGAAGCTTTCTTT. The V gene is TRBV6-5, the J gene TRBJ1-1, with D uncertain. The germline V gene encodes CDR1 MNHEY and CDR2 SVGAGI. CDR3 length: 14 residues. Deletions cut 2 bases from V and 1 base from J, with 8 bases between.

The rearrangement joins TRBV7-9 to TRBJ1-1, with 7 bases that match TRBD1. The CDR3 has 14 residues. V lost 1 base and J lost 10; bases outside the gene matches: 9. Germline V gene sequence: CDR1 SEHNR, CDR2 FQNEAQ (reference sequence). In DNA, the CDR3 is TGTGCCAGCAGCTTAGGGGGACAGATCTTATCAGCTTTCTTT. It encodes CASSLGGQILSAFF.

The genes are TRBV19 and TRBJ2-3, with TRBD2 matching 8 bases. The CDR3 totals 14 residues. CDR1 LNHDA and CDR2 SQIVND come from the germline V gene (reference sequence). The V and J ends lost 4 bases and 4 bases, in that order; junction bases with no gene match: 4. CDR3 region: CASSTVREADTQYF. CDR3 nucleotide sequence: TGTGCCAGTAGTACGGTGCGGGAGGCAGATACGCAGTATTTT.

The chain uses TRBV9 and TRBJ1-4; the D gene is possibly TRBD1 (5 bases). The V gene's germline CDR1 is SGDLS and CDR2 YYNGEE. The CDR3 runs 17 residues. Trimming took 0 bases from V and 8 from J, leaving 20 bases between them. CDR3 DNA sequence: TGTGCCAGCAGCGTAGGGAGGGGAAATACGGACGACGAAAAACTGTTTTTT. Encoded protein: CASSVGRGNTDDEKLFF.

The chain carries TRBV9 and TRBJ2-1; D remains unclear. This CDR3 has 15 residues. Per germline, CDR1 SGDLS and CDR2 YYNGEE. Between the trimmed V and J ends, which lost 0 bases and 7 bases, there was a span of 14 bases. This CDR3 is CASSVGQAEINEQFF. CDR3 DNA: TGTGCCAGCAGCGTAGGGCAGGCAGAAATTAATGAGCAGTTCTTC.

This clone was recorded only once. The chain uses TRBV11-2 and TRBJ1-4; a possible D gene is TRBD1 (5 bases). The germline V gene has CDR1 SGHAT and CDR2 FQNNGV. This CDR3 region has 14 residues. V dropped 7 bases and J dropped 7 bases, with 16 bases sitting between them. This chain's CDR3 is CASTKTGGTEKLFF. CDR3 nucleotides: TGTGCCAGCACCAAGACCGGAGGGACTGAAAAACTGTTTTTT. The entire variable domain, with the rest obtained from reference TRBV11-2 and TRBJ1-4, is as follows: EAGVAQSPRYKIIEKRQSVAFWCNPISGHATLYWYQQILGQGPKLLIQFQNNGVVDDSQLPKDRFSAERLKGVDSTLKIQPAKLEDSAVYLCASTKTGGTEKLFFGSGTQLSVL.

The chain joins TRBV4-1 to TRBJ2-5; 10 bases fit TRBD1. Unmatched junction bases numbered 11, after V lost 0 bases and J lost 4 bases. CDR1 and CDR2 from the germline V gene are MGHRA and YSYEKL. The CDR3 length is 18 residues. CDR3 nucleotide sequence: TGCGCCAGCAGCCAAGAGCGGACAGGGGGAACGTCAAGAGAGACCCAGTACTTC. This gives the protein CASSQERTGGTSRETQYF.

V and J are TRBV9 and TRBJ2-5; TRBD2 agrees at 8 bases. The assigned J gene may be wrong: the sequence end matches TRBJ2-7 better. The length of the CDR3 is 14 residues. The germline V gene has CDR1 SGDLS and CDR2 YYNGEE. The CDR3 coding sequence is TGTGCCAGCAGCGTAACTAGCGGAATGTACGAGCAGTACTTC. This gives the protein CASSVTSGMYEQYF.

V usage is TRBV9 and J usage is TRBJ2-7; 15 bases fit TRBD2. The CDR3 is made up of 17 amino acids. J lost 1 base, V lost 4 bases, and 6 bases had no gene match. Germline loops: CDR1 SGDLS, CDR2 YYNGEE. The CDR3 protein is CASSPGLAGGNSYEQYF. In DNA, the CDR3 is TGTGCCAGCAGCCCGGGACTAGCGGGAGGAAATTCCTACGAGCAGTACTTC. The variable domain in full, completed from reference TRBV9 and TRBJ2-7, reads DSGVTQTPKHLITATGQRVTLRCSPRSGDLSVYWYQQSLDQGLQFLIQYYNGEERAKGNILERFSAQQFPDLHSELNLSSLELGDSALYFCASSPGLAGGNSYEQYFGPGTRLTVT.

The V call is TRBV4-2, the J call TRBJ2-3; D is perhaps TRBD2 (6 bases). CDR3 length: 17 amino acids. CDR1 LGHNA and CDR2 YNFKEQ come from the germline V gene. The V end lost 1 base, the J end lost 3 bases, and 17 bases lay between the germline ends. CDR3 region: CASSQAWGRLGTDTQYF. In DNA form, the CDR3 reads TGTGCCAGCAGCCAAGCCTGGGGCCGACTAGGTACAGATACGCAGTATTTT.

Only a few counts were recorded for this clone. The rearrangement uses TRBV28 and TRBJ1-4, with D maybe TRBD1 (5 bases). With 5 bases removed from V and 7 bases from J, the gap between germline ends came to 14 bases. The CDR3 has 14 residues. Germline V gives CDR1 MDHEN, CDR2 SYDVKM. Written as DNA, the CDR3 is TGTGCCAGCAGTCCCCTTGGGGGGAGTGAAAAACTGTTTTTT. Protein sequence: CASSPLGGSEKLFF.

This chain connects TRBV27 to TRBJ2-2; 8 bases match TRBD2. The CDR3 sequence is 13 residues long. Germline-derived CDR1 and CDR2 are MNHEY and SMNVEV (reference sequence). Trimming cost V 7 bases and J 4 bases; bases outside gene matches: 2. The CDR3 DNA is TGTGCCAGCACTCGGGAGGGCACCGGGGAGCTGTTTTTT. This sequence encodes CASTREGTGELFF.

The chain recombines TRBV6-6 with TRBJ1-1; no reliable D call. The CDR3 covers 14 residues. V was trimmed by 0 bases and J by 1 base, leaving 6 bases between them. Germline V lookup: CDR1 MNHNY, CDR2 SVGAGI (reference sequence). DNA of the CDR3: TGTGCCAGCAGTTACTCGAGACAGAACACTGAAGCTTTCTTT. The encoded protein is CASSYSRQNTEAFF.

The CDR3: CASSGGLAGSSYNEQFF. For the CDR3, the DNA is TGCGCCAGCAGCGGGGGACTAGCGGGGAGCTCCTACAATGAGCAGTTCTTC. The genes are TRBV5-1 and TRBJ2-1; 13 bases agree with TRBD2. V was pared by 4 bases and J by 0 bases, with 4 bases of the junction left unmatched. The CDR3 is made up of 17 amino acids. Per germline, CDR1 SGHRS and CDR2 YFSETQ.

This chain uses TRBV19 with TRBJ1-2; the D gene is possibly TRBD1 (6 bases). Germline loops: CDR1 LNHDA, CDR2 SQIVND (reference sequence). CDR3 size: 15 residues. Trimming took 0 bases from V and 7 from J, leaving 15 bases between them. CDR3 nucleotide sequence: TGTGCCAGTAGTATAGATCTCGGGGACACCTCTGGCTACACCTTC. This translates into CASSIDLGDTSGYTF.

This chain connects TRBV11-1 to TRBJ1-2; TRBD1 aligns across 9 bases. After removal of 2 bases from V and 2 bases from J, the junction contained 9 bases not matched to a gene. Germline CDR1 reads SGHAT; CDR2 reads FQDESV (reference sequence). The CDR3 extends over 17 amino acids. CDR3 bases: TGTGCCAGCAGCTTAACGGACAGGGGAAGGCTAAACTATGGCTACACCTTC. Protein sequence: CASSLTDRGRLNYGYTF.

Here the CDR3 DNA reads TGTGCCAGCAGAAAACCGGGGGAAGATGGCTACACCTTC. It is translated as CASRKPGEDGYTF. The rearrangement links TRBV6-5 to TRBJ1-2, with a possible D match to TRBD1 (5 bases). The ends were cut back, 6 bases at V and 6 bases at J, with 14 bases in the middle. The CDR3 contains 13 residues. Germline-derived CDR1 and CDR2 are MNHEY and SVGAGI.

The rearrangement joins TRBV6-5 to TRBJ1-5, with a tentative D call TRBD1 (5 bases). V was pared by 10 bases and J by 0 bases, with 16 bases between. Germline CDR1 is MNHEY and CDR2 is SVGAGI. The CDR3 length is 15 residues. CDR3 protein: CATRGWGNSNQPQHF. The CDR3 DNA is TGTGCCACCCGGGGGTGGGGAAATAGCAATCAGCCCCAGCATTTT.

This chain uses TRBV5-1 with TRBJ2-1, with TRBD2 as a possible D gene (6 bases). The CDR3 loop spans 15 amino acids. Looked up from germline, CDR1 is SGHRS and CDR2 is YFSETQ. V shed 0 bases and J shed 7 bases, with 14 bases lying between them. The CDR3 here is CASSLAVGRTNEQFF. CDR3 nucleotides: TGCGCCAGCAGCTTGGCCGTAGGGAGGACTAATGAGCAGTTCTTC.

A word on this clone: The sample contains more than one DNA sequence encoding this CDR3. The chain links TRBV23-1 to TRBJ1-2; possibly TRBD1 for D (5 bases). TRBV23-1 is assigned to the ORF class and has an uncertain function. V lost 0 bases and J 8 bases, leaving 22 bases between the germline ends. The CDR3 contains 17 residues. CDR3: CASSQSNGGSQPYGYTF. DNA for the CDR3: TGCGCCAGCAGTCAATCGAACGGGGGATCGCAGCCGTACGGCTACACCTTC.